This T cell receptor beta chain was found in a study of blood T cell repertoires in COVID-19 (dated by TCRdb to the early 2020s). With regard to the full study: Samples from collaborators originated in the United States, Italy and Spain and spanned both the acute and convalescent phases of COVID-19. The material from the prospective study consisted of cDNA or gDNA derived from T cells, B-cell-depleted T cells, or PBMCs. Deeply sampled blood TCRbeta repertoires from subjects exposed to, actively infected with, or recovered from COVID-19 were included in the dataset. The repertoires were made available in a free public database intended to serve as a resource for research on the immune response to SARS-CoV-2. Samples came from the ongoing ImmuneRACE study (first 160 participants) plus 1,254 subjects from 6 global collaborators. Nearly every sample came with metadata listing a de-identified subject ID, COVID-19 status, age in years and sex. Where HLA class I and class II types were available, the types were taken from metadata supplied by the sample provider, not from assay-based typing.

Collaborating institutions collected whole blood in K2EDTA tubes following their own protocols. For TCRbeta analysis, collaborators shipped samples in one of three forms: frozen whole blood, isolated PBMCs, or DNA extracted from either of those sample types. The paper's findings and limits, for the study overall: How much clinical and demographic metadata was included differed by source and by participant, and the metadata was provided uncurated.

CDR1 MNHEY and CDR2 SMNVEV were looked up in the germline V gene (reference sequence). Unmatched junction bases come to 6, with V trimmed by 5 bases and J by 6 bases. The CDR3 holds 13 amino acids from the cysteine to the phenylalanine. The DNA shown is the 39-base CDR3, in frame from base 1. The immunoSEQ Assay, a bias-controlled multiplex PCR, was used to amplify TCRbeta CDR3 regions from genomic DNA. On the authors' methods: Within the assay, amplification of reference gene primers was used to estimate how many nucleated cells each sample contained. To quantify the absolute abundance of each unique TCRbeta CDR3 rearrangement, sequence reads were collapsed and filtered. For each sample, productive Simpson clonality was calculated by taking the square root of Simpson's diversity index across productive rearrangements. This immuneACCESS table, as held by TCRdb, lists in-frame sequences with V and J called but not all clones. Of the missing ones, under half trace to an unresolved V gene in checked studies; the others have no known cause. The V and J calls and clone size were taken over from that table, and D and trimming were inferred from the DNA. This sample has roughly 14,000 clones in its table, and about 83% of those were observed once. The ten largest clones capture approximately 15% of the sample.

Details on this clone: Its antigen remains undetermined. The record has no base qualities; no much larger clone is one base away.

This sequence uses TRBV27 and TRBJ1-2; TRBD1 fits 7 bases in the junction. Sequencing was performed on peripheral blood. This TCR came from a human donor with active COVID-19. The donor label of this sample is uncertain. CDR3 sequence: CASSPPTGNGYTF. The DNA sequence is given as TGTGCCAGCAGTCCCCCGACAGGGAATGGCTACACCTTC.